The next 20 T cell receptor beta chains were all read from a single sample in a study of regulatory T cells in long-lasting Graves disease. The time point was: newly diagnosed GD, antithyroid drugs for less than 3 months. Making the TCR library involved RNA that had been extracted from PBMCs. With iRepertoire HTBI primers and Arm-PCR of CDR3 regions, TCR beta libraries were built. MiXCR was run by TCRdb on the multiplex PCR reads, yielding one entry per CDR3 protein. The table has about 620,000 distinct CDR3 sequences, 16% seen once. This sample also appeared in a second study, on T cells in Graves' hyperthyroidism and ophthalmopathy.

The input for sequencing was peripheral blood mononuclear cells (PBMCs), taken at new diagnosis, from a patient treated with antithyroid drugs. The source of these receptors is a woman in her 30s with Graves disease.

This clonotype was detected ten times or more. V is TRBV12-3 or TRBV12-4 and J is TRBJ1-3, with D tentatively TRBD1 (5 bases). Between the trimmed V and J ends, which lost 5 bases and 2 bases, there was a span of 10 bases. The CDR3 is 14 residues long. The CDR3 DNA reads as TGTGCCAGCAGTCCAGCGGACACTGGAAACACCATATATTTT. Encoded protein: CASSPADTGNTIYF.

The chain joins TRBV20-1 to TRBJ2-1; D is uncertain. Deletions cut 6 bases from V and 1 base from J, with 13 bases between. The CDR3 length is 14 residues. Germline lookup yields CDR1 DFQATT and CDR2 SNEGSKA (reference sequence). The chain's CDR3 is CSAPSWGSYNEQFF. The CDR3 coding sequence is TGCAGTGCCCCGTCTTGGGGTTCCTACAATGAGCAGTTCTTC.

There are many counts of this clonotype. The chain uses TRBV11-2 and TRBJ2-1, with 9 bases matching TRBD2. The J call may be in error: the DNA end matches TRBJ2-5 better. CDR1 SGHAT and CDR2 FQNNGV come from the germline V gene. The CDR3 totals 14 residues. CDR3 sequence: CASWPTSGQETQYF. The CDR3 DNA reads TGTGCCAGCTGGCCGACTAGCGGCCAAGAGACCCAGTACTTC.

The table lists this clonotype with a few counts. The V call is TRBV20-1, the J call TRBJ1-4; D unresolved. Looked up from germline, CDR1 is DFQATT and CDR2 is SNEGSKA (reference sequence). V shed 6 bases and J shed 0 bases, with 14 bases lying between them. This CDR3 has 15 residues. The CDR3 here is CSAGRGTATNEKLFF. DNA of the CDR3: TGCAGTGCCGGACGTGGCACTGCAACTAATGAAAAACTGTTTTTT.

This clonotype was detected a few times. CDR3: CASSETELGSPLHF. CDR3 nucleotides: TGTGCCAGCAGTGAGACGGAATTGGGTTCACCCCTCCACTTT. J is TRBJ1-6 and V is TRBV25-1; D unresolved. The CDR3 sequence is 14 residues long. Germline V lookup: CDR1 MGHDK, CDR2 SYGVNS. V was shortened by 3 bases and J by 9 bases, with 12 bases between the two germline ends.

This clonotype was observed many times. The rearrangement joins TRBV6-1 to TRBJ2-7, with 7 bases matching TRBD1. Looked up from germline, CDR1 is MNHNS and CDR2 is SASEGT. V shed 8 bases and J 2 bases; nucleotides not matched to a gene: 6. This CDR3 region has 13 residues. Here the CDR3 reads CASARDRTYEQYF. CDR3 sequence (DNA): TGTGCCAGCGCCCGGGACAGAACCTACGAGCAGTACTTC.

The J gene is TRBJ2-1, the V gene TRBV19; 12 positions match TRBD2. This CDR3 comprises 19 residues. Germline values: CDR1 LNHDA, CDR2 SQIVND (reference sequence). Trimming at V came to 6 bases and at J to 0 bases, leaving 12 bases not matched to a gene. CDR3 protein: CASRRSELAGGSSYNEQFF. The CDR3 DNA follows: TGTGCCAGTAGAAGATCGGAACTAGCGGGAGGTTCCTCCTACAATGAGCAGTTCTTC.

The CDR3 spells CASSRQAGTGVTGELFF. The CDR3 DNA reads TGTGCCAGCAGCCGACAAGCTGGGACAGGGGTGACCGGGGAGCTGTTTTTT. V is TRBV7-2 and J is TRBJ2-2, with 10 positions matching TRBD1. This CDR3 spans 17 amino acids. V shed 5 bases and J 5 bases; nucleotides not matched to a gene: 11. Germline CDR1 SGHTA, CDR2 FQGNSA.

This clonotype was picked up a small number of times. The chain combines TRBV24-1 with TRBJ2-1, with 14 bases matching TRBD2. The CDR3 length is 17 residues. The ends lost 3 bases at V and 5 bases at J; junction bases unmatched: 5. From germline, CDR1 is KGHDR and CDR2 SFDVKD. As DNA, the CDR3 is TGTGCCACCAGTGATAATGGACTAGCGGGAGGAAACAATGAGCAGTTCTTC. Translating gives CATSDNGLAGGNNEQFF.

Concerning this clonotype: With a much larger clone just one base away, this may be a read error. The chain uses TRBV6-2 or TRBV6-3 and TRBJ2-1; 7 bases fit TRBD2. The CDR3 contains 14 residues. From germline, CDR1 is MNHEY and CDR2 SVGEGT. The CDR3 is CTSTLQGGDNEQFF. The CDR3 nucleotides read TGTACCAGCACTCTGCAGGGAGGGGACAATGAGCAGTTCTTC.

This chain connects TRBV5-1 to TRBJ2-4; 9 nucleotides match TRBD1. This CDR3 has 15 amino acids. V lost 3 bases to trimming and J lost 7 bases; unmatched junction nucleotides: 8. Germline V gives CDR1 SGHRS, CDR2 YFSETQ. CDR3 loop: CASSSGGTGSNIQYF. The DNA for the CDR3 is TGCGCCAGCAGCTCCGGCGGGACAGGGTCGAACATTCAGTACTTC.

The chain carries TRBV18 and TRBJ2-7, with TRBD1 matching over 9 bases. Germline V gene sequence: CDR1 KGHSH, CDR2 LQKENI. This CDR3 is 15 amino acids long. V lost 6 bases to trimming and J lost 5 bases; unmatched junction nucleotides: 11. The CDR3 region has the DNA TGTGCCAGCTCCCCCCCCGGGACAGGGATCAACGAGCAGTACTTC. Residues: CASSPPGTGINEQYF.

This clonotype was seen ten or more times. The genes are TRBV11-2 and TRBJ2-5, with D possibly TRBD1 on 5 matching bases. Germline CDR1 and CDR2: SGHAT and FQNNGV. The CDR3 extends over 15 amino acids. V was shortened by 4 bases and J by 4 bases, with 16 bases between the two germline ends. CDR3 sequence: CASSYYQGARETQYF. CDR3 in DNA: TGTGCCAGCAGCTATTACCAAGGGGCGCGAGAGACCCAGTACTTC.

This clonotype was detected ten times or more. CDR3 bases: TGTGCCATCAGTGAGTCCGAGGGGCCCACTGAAGCTTTCTTT. This codes for CAISESEGPTEAFF. The chain carries TRBV10-3 and TRBJ1-1; possible D gene TRBD1, 5 bases. The CDR3 is made up of 14 amino acids. V was clipped by 0 bases and J by 4 bases, with 9 bases between them. Germline V gene sequence: CDR1 ENHRY, CDR2 SYGVKD.

This clonotype was seen repeatedly, ten times or more. The chain combines TRBV27 with TRBJ1-2; D remains unclear. Germline-derived CDR1 and CDR2 are MNHEY and SMNVEV (reference sequence). This CDR3 is built from 14 residues. Trimming removed 6 bases from V and 8 bases from J, with 19 bases in between. The CDR3 sequence is CASSPDRLPLGYTF. The CDR3 bases are TGTGCCAGCAGCCCAGACCGACTACCGTTAGGCTACACCTTC.

J is TRBJ1-1 and V is TRBV5-8; D is unclear. There are 11 residues in the CDR3. Germline V gene sequence: CDR1 SGHTS, CDR2 YDEGEE. V lost 4 bases and J 7 bases, leaving 8 bases between the germline ends. The CDR3 loop is CASSHRGEAFF. The CDR3, as DNA: TGTGCCAGCAGCCACCGGGGTGAAGCTTTCTTT. Full variable domain (missing parts from reference TRBV5-8 and TRBJ1-1): EAGVTQSPTHLIKTRGQQATLRCSPISGHTSVYWYQQALGLGLQFLLWYDEGEERNRGNFPPRFSGRQFPNYSSELNVNALELEDSALYLCASSHRGEAFFGQGTRLTVV.

This clonotype was counted only a few times. This chain connects TRBV19 to TRBJ1-5, with 7 bases matching TRBD1. CDR1 and CDR2 (germline): LNHDA, SQIVND (reference sequence). The CDR3 has 13 residues. Trimming removed 5 bases from V and 7 bases from J; junction bases left unmatched: 5. CDR3 DNA sequence: TGTGCCAGTAGTCAGCAGGGGGGACAGCCCCAGCATTTT. This translates into CASSQQGGQPQHF.

Many counts were recorded for this clonotype. The gene calls are TRBV6-1 and TRBJ2-7; 8 bases fit TRBD2. Germline V gene lookup returns CDR1 MNHNS and CDR2 SASEGT. The J segment lost 0 bases and the V segment lost 6 bases, leaving 7 bases of the junction unmatched. CDR3 length: 15 residues. CDR3: CASRRGVMSSYEQYF. Written as DNA, the CDR3 is TGTGCCAGCAGGCGGGGGGTGATGAGCTCCTACGAGCAGTACTTC.

This clonotype was seen many times. The J gene is TRBJ1-1, the V gene TRBV6-5, with unresolved D. Germline-derived CDR1 and CDR2 are MNHEY and SVGAGI. Trimming took off 1 base at V and 1 base at J, with 4 bases between the two ends. The CDR3 totals 13 residues. The DNA of the CDR3 is TGTGCCAGCAGTTACTGGGGGAACACTGAAGCTTTCTTT. It translates to CASSYWGNTEAFF.

This clonotype was found a few times. The chain uses TRBV5-1 and TRBJ2-1; 7 bases align to TRBD2. CDR1 is SGHRS and CDR2 is YFSETQ in the germline V gene. The CDR3 consists of 16 residues. V shed 0 bases, J shed 8 bases, and the junction held 11 bases outside the gene matches. CDR3 sequence: CASSLAVGDGGYEQFF. As DNA, the CDR3 is TGCGCCAGCAGCTTGGCGGTGGGGGACGGGGGGTATGAGCAGTTCTTC. Full variable domain (rest looked up from reference TRBV5-1 and TRBJ2-1): KAGVTQTPRYLIKTRGQQVTLSCSPISGHRSVSWYQQTPGQGLQFLFEYFSETQRNKGNFPGRFSGRQFSNSRSEMNVSTLELGDSALYLCASSLAVGDGGYEQFFGPGTRLTVL.